Listed here is a single T cell receptor beta chain. What it binds is not known. This entry belongs to a study of T-cell reconstitution after alpha-beta-depleted transplantation in children. Overall study results and limits: Surviving recipient T cells and intrathymic progenitors accounted for some patients' high TCRbeta diversity at day 60.

Per the germline V gene, CDR1 is LGHNA and CDR2 is YNFKEQ. The ends were cut back, 0 bases at V and 0 bases at J, with 2 bases in the middle. This CDR3 contains 14 residues. The authors prepared the TCRbeta library with unique molecular identifiers. Each CDR3 protein gets one entry after TCRdb re-called the PCR reads with MiXCR. The repertoire includes more than 200,000 distinct CDR3 sequences, roughly 18% of them detected once, and 40% to 50% sits in the top ten. The rearrangement uses TRBV4-2 and TRBJ1-4; D not certain. Sample: PBMCs, mostly from graft donor cells, taken 360 days after TCRalphabeta/CD19-depleted stem cell transplant. This clonotype was sampled from a male patient between 2 and 15 years old who had a stem cell transplant for acute lymphoblastic leukemia, so the T cells may come from the graft donor. CDR3 in DNA: TGTGCCAGCAGCCAAGATGCAACTAATGAAAAACTGTTTTTT. As protein: CASSQDATNEKLFF.